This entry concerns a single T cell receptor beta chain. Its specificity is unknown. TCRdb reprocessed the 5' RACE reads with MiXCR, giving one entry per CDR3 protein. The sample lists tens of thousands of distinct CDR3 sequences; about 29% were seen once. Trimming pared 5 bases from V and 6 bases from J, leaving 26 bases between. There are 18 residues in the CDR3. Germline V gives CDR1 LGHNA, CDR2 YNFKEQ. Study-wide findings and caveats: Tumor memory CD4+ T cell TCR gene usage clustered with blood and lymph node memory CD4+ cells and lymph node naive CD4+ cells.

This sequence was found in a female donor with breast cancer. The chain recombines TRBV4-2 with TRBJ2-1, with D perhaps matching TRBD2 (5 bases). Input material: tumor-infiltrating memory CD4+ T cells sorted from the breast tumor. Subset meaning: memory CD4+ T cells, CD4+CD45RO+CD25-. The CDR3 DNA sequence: TGTGCCAGCAGCGTAAAGGCTGGTATCCGGCTGGACTTCAATGAGCAGTTCTTC. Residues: CASSVKAGIRLDFNEQFF.